These 14 T cell receptor beta chains share one sample of origin, sequenced in a study of early T cells in non-severe SARS-CoV-2 infection. In TCRdb, the 5' RACE reads were re-called with MiXCR into one record per CDR3 protein. The table records 68,000 or so distinct CDR3 sequences, around 9.9% of them present only once. The specimen sequenced was whole blood. All receptors derive from an adult who was a healthcare worker with PCR-confirmed SARS-CoV-2 infection or an uninfected control (not recorded which).

A few counts support this clonotype. The chain couples TRBV18 to TRBJ1-3; possibly TRBD1 for D (5 bases). The CDR3 runs to 13 residues. Trimming shortened V by 6 bases and J by 8 bases, and 14 bases separated the two germline ends. Germline lookup yields CDR1 KGHSH and CDR2 LQKENI. The CDR3 is CASSPGDLDTIYF. The DNA of the CDR3 is TGTGCCAGCTCCCCCGGGGACTTGGACACCATATATTTT. Looking up the rest from reference TRBV18 and TRBJ1-3 gives the full variable domain: NAGVMQNPRHLVRRRGQEARLRCSPMKGHSHVYWYRQLPEEGLKFMVYLQKENIIDESGMPKERFSAEFPKEGPSILRIQQVVRGDSAAYFCASSPGDLDTIYFGEGSWLTVV.

In this sample, this clonotype turned up many times. This chain joins TRBV28 and TRBJ2-7; D not resolved. V was trimmed by 7 bases and J by 3 bases, leaving 13 bases between them. The germline V gene encodes CDR1 MDHEN and CDR2 SYDVKM. The CDR3 totals 13 residues. The CDR3 sequence: CASTDNGVYEQYF. In nucleotides, the CDR3 is TGTGCCAGCACCGATAATGGGGTCTACGAGCAGTACTTC.

The gene calls are TRBV12-3 or TRBV12-4 and TRBJ2-3; 8 nucleotides line up with TRBD1. V lost 4 bases, J lost 3 bases, and 9 bases stayed unmatched. The CDR3 sequence is 16 residues long. The DNA for the CDR3 is TGTGCCAGCAGTTCAACCAGGGGGCTAGGGACAGATACGCAGTATTTT. Translating gives CASSSTRGLGTDTQYF.

This clonotype was picked up a small number of times. The chain couples TRBV27 to TRBJ2-5; D uncertain. Trimming removed 2 bases from V and 4 bases from J, with 11 bases in between. The CDR3 covers 14 residues. Germline loops: CDR1 MNHEY, CDR2 SMNVEV (reference sequence). CDR3 nucleotides: TGTGCCAGCAGTTTACGCGGACCAGGAGAGACCCAGTACTTC. It codes for CASSLRGPGETQYF.

The chain joins TRBV27 to TRBJ1-6; possible D gene TRBD1, 5 bases. V lost 3 bases, J lost 14 bases, and 17 bases lay in between. CDR3 length: 14 residues. Germline V CDR1 and CDR2: MNHEY, SMNVEV (reference sequence). As DNA, the CDR3 is TGTGCCAGCAGTTTTTTTTACGCCCCGGGGGCCCTCCACTTT. Its translation is CASSFFYAPGALHF.

This clonotype came up many times. The genes are TRBV7-9 and TRBJ2-1, with TRBD2 identical over 10 bases. This CDR3 region has 15 residues. The V gene end was trimmed by 5 bases and the J gene end by 8 bases; junction bases not matched to a gene: 9. CDR1 and CDR2 from the germline V gene are SEHNR and FQNEAQ (reference sequence). DNA for the CDR3: TGTGCCAGCAGCGGACCGAGCGGGAGGGCCGATGAGCAGTTCTTC. This sequence encodes CASSGPSGRADEQFF.

The table lists this clonotype with many counts. This sequence joins TRBV24-1 and TRBJ2-7, with TRBD1 matching over 10 bases. There are 14 residues in the CDR3. V shed 7 bases and J 6 bases; nucleotides not matched to a gene: 8. CDR1 is KGHDR, CDR2 SFDVKD, per germline. The CDR3 DNA reads as TGTGCCACCAGCATAGAGGACAGGGGGGGCGAGCAGTACTTC. This gives the protein CATSIEDRGGEQYF.

The chain is built from TRBV7-8 and TRBJ1-1, with D unclear. There are 13 residues in the CDR3. The germline V and J ends were trimmed by 1 base and 0 bases, with 3 bases remaining between them. Germline V gives CDR1 SGHVS, CDR2 FQNEAQ. CDR3 in DNA: TGTGCCAGCAGCTTAGACCTGAACACTGAAGCTTTCTTT. Translated, it gives CASSLDLNTEAFF.

This chain uses TRBV5-1 with TRBJ1-2; 7 bases fit TRBD1. After removal of 7 bases from V and 4 bases from J, the junction contained 4 bases not matched to a gene. Looked up from germline, CDR1 is SGHRS and CDR2 is YFSETQ. CDR3 length: 12 amino acids. CDR3 in DNA: TGCGCCAGCGAAAGGGGGCCCTATGGCTACACCTTC. Translation: CASERGPYGYTF.

The chain has TRBV7-6 and TRBJ2-5; 7 bases are a match to TRBD1. V lost 1 base, J lost 1 base, and 0 bases stayed unmatched. Germline CDR1 and CDR2: SGHVS and FNYEAQ. CDR3 length: 14 residues. CDR3: CASSLGTGQETQYF. For the CDR3, the DNA is TGTGCCAGCAGCTTAGGGACAGGCCAAGAGACCCAGTACTTC.

J is TRBJ2-7 and V is TRBV12-3 or TRBV12-4; possibly TRBD2 for D (6 bases). V lost 3 bases to trimming and J lost 3 bases, with 12 bases between them. CDR3 length: 14 amino acids. CDR3 sequence reads: CASSLRDGYYEQYF. The CDR3 DNA sequence: TGTGCCAGCAGTTTGCGGGACGGGTACTACGAGCAGTACTTC.

The sample holds many counts of this clonotype. J is TRBJ2-1 and V is TRBV20-1; no reliable D call. The CDR3 contains 13 residues. Trimming took 3 bases from V and 6 from J, leaving 12 bases between them. Germline CDR1 and CDR2: DFQATT and SNEGSKA (reference sequence). The CDR3: CSARDEWGNEQFF. CDR3 DNA: TGCAGTGCTAGGGATGAGTGGGGCAATGAGCAGTTCTTC.

This clonotype was found many times. V usage is TRBV7-2 and J usage is TRBJ2-3; D might be TRBD2 (6 bases). V lost 5 bases and J lost 1, with 7 bases in between. The germline V gene has CDR1 SGHTA and CDR2 FQGNSA. The CDR3 covers 13 residues. This CDR3 is CASSPSGTDTQYF. Here the CDR3 DNA reads TGTGCCAGCAGCCCTAGCGGCACAGATACGCAGTATTTT.

The rearrangement uses TRBV3-1 and TRBJ2-7; D gene uncertain. V was shortened by 2 bases and J by 0 bases, with 11 bases between the two germline ends. The CDR3 totals 15 residues. The germline gives CDR1 LGHDT, CDR2 YNNKEL (reference sequence). Here the CDR3 DNA reads TGTGCCAGCAGCCAACGCCAGGAAAACTCCTACGAGCAGTACTTC. It specifies CASSQRQENSYEQYF.